This is a list of T cell receptor beta chains from one sample in a study of blood T cell repertoires in COVID-19. Sequenced by immunoSEQ multiplex PCR; TCRdb stores in-frame clones only, minus some. The sample consists of 250,000 or so clones, 88% of them appearing once. The sequenced sample consisted of peripheral blood. The receptor set was obtained from a man older than 75 with acute or convalescent COVID-19. The CDR3 runs from the conserved cysteine through the conserved F or W. The D gene is left open where the match is weak.

v_gene	j_gene	d_gene	CDR3aa
TRBV6-5	TRBJ2-1	NA	CASTQTPSNNEQFF
TRBV7-2	TRBJ2-5	TRBD2	CASSPSSGRAETQYF
TRBV19	TRBJ1-1	NA	CASSEGRNTEAFF
TRBV7-9	TRBJ1-1	NA	CASSLVQGVTEAFF
TRBV6-5	TRBJ1-2	TRBD1	CASSIDRAYGYTF
TRBV28	TRBJ2-1	TRBD2	CASSFPTSGRHNEQFF
TRBV6-5	TRBJ2-7	TRBD2	CASSYRREGYEQYF
TRBV6-5	TRBJ1-1	TRBD1	CASSYETGGPEAFF
TRBV6-5	TRBJ2-1	TRBD2	CASNPGLAGGEQFF
TRBV18	TRBJ2-7	TRBD2	CASSRTSGLYEQYF
TRBV19	TRBJ2-7	TRBD2	CASSITSGSSYEQYF
TRBV7-2	TRBJ2-6	NA	CASSLGRAPGANVLTF
TRBV6-2/TRBV6-3	TRBJ2-1	TRBD2	CASSSFRGTSLLGEQFF
TRBV2	TRBJ1-6	NA	CASRRGGDSYNSPLHF
TRBV28	TRBJ1-6	NA	CASSPGQFYNSPLHF
TRBV4-2	TRBJ1-1	TRBD1	CASSQAVGQGANTEAFF
TRBV7-3	TRBJ2-3	NA	CASSLVARRPDTQYF
TRBV29-1	TRBJ2-1	TRBD1	CSVHKGQGARGNEQFF
TRBV6-5	TRBJ1-2	NA	CASSYSTGLNYGYTF
TRBV4-3	TRBJ2-5	NA	CASSQDGTLQETQYF
TRBV7-2	TRBJ1-2	TRBD1	CASSPTSGGRGYTF
TRBV20-1	TRBJ1-2	TRBD1	CSASTGQVLNYGYTF
TRBV2	TRBJ1-1	TRBD1	CASKRQGAHGTEAFF
TRBV7-6	TRBJ1-3	NA	CASSPLLESGNTIYF
TRBV29-1	TRBJ2-1	NA	CSVLGSPGVNEQFF
TRBV27	TRBJ2-2	NA	CASSLYRIHTGELFF
TRBV5-8	TRBJ1-5	NA	CASTLQFSNQPQHF
TRBV7-2	TRBJ1-5	TRBD1	CASSTGTGGGQPQHF
TRBV7-9	TRBJ2-1	TRBD2	CASSLASASGETYNEQFF
TRBV7-2	TRBJ2-7	TRBD2	CASSSGLAGENEQYF
TRBV6-6	TRBJ2-1	TRBD1	CASSYTGTGSHEQFF
TRBV6-6	TRBJ1-2	TRBD1	CASSYGGTGANYGYTF
TRBV19	TRBJ2-1	TRBD2	CASTQGLAGGTFYEQFF
TRBV9	TRBJ2-3	NA	CASSKRGTDTDTQYF
TRBV7-2	TRBJ2-7	TRBD2	CASSAGLAGGAHEQYF
TRBV19	TRBJ1-2	NA	CASSIDLPGSGYTF
TRBV4-3	TRBJ1-1	NA	CASSSRGTEAFF
TRBV5-1	TRBJ2-2	TRBD2	CASSSGTSGSKGTGELFF
TRBV6-2/TRBV6-3	TRBJ1-5	NA	CASSYSQGYQPQHF
TRBV6-2/TRBV6-3	TRBJ2-1	NA	CASSYTWTYNEQFF
TRBV3-1/TRBV3-2	TRBJ2-5	TRBD2	CASSQVLRGGETQYF
TRBV28	TRBJ2-3	NA	CAITVSSTDTQYF
TRBV6-1	TRBJ1-1	NA	CASSDRGENTEAFF
TRBV5-1	TRBJ1-6	NA	CASSLAAGRNSPLHF
TRBV5-6	TRBJ1-2	TRBD1	CATSWTGGAESGYTF
TRBV19	TRBJ1-6	TRBD1	CASSKRTGYNSPLHF
TRBV9	TRBJ1-2	NA	CASSLQGANYGYTF
TRBV6-4	TRBJ2-7	TRBD1	CASTPGTGSENEQYF
TRBV19	TRBJ1-1	TRBD1	CASSVKQGAITEAFF
TRBV9	TRBJ2-5	NA	CASSVGPSQETQYF
TRBV5-6	TRBJ2-1	NA	CASSLVGQDKQFF
TRBV5-1	TRBJ2-7	TRBD2	CASSLDGTINGGDLGQYF
TRBV9	TRBJ1-4	TRBD1	CASSSDRGGEKLFF
TRBV7-9	TRBJ1-4	TRBD1	CASSFPLGQGDEKLFF
TRBV9	TRBJ2-1	NA	CASSVTPSHGYEQFF
TRBV3-1/TRBV3-2	TRBJ2-1	TRBD1	CASSQADRGTFEQFF
TRBV19	TRBJ1-6	TRBD1	CAVQDRGSYNSPLHF
TRBV7-9	TRBJ2-7	TRBD1	CASSLPGQGSEQYF
TRBV25-1	TRBJ1-1	NA	CASVGGMGTEAFF